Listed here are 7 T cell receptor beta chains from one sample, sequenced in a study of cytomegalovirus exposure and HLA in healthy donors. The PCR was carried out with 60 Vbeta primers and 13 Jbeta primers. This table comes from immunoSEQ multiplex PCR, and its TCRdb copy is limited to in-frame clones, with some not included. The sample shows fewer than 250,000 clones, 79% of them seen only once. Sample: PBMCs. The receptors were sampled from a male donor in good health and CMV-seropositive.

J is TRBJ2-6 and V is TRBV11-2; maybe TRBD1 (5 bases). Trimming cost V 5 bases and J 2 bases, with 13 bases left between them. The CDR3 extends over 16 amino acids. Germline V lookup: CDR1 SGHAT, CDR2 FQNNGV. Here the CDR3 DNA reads TGTGCCAGCAGCACTGGACATGGAACTGGGGCCAACGTCCTGACTTTC. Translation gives CASSTGHGTGANVLTF.

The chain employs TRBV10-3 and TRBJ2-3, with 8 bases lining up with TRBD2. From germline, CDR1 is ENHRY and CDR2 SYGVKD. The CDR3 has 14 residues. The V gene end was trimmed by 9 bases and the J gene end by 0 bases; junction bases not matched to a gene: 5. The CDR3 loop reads CAIRASGSTDTQYF. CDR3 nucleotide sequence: TGTGCCATTCGAGCTAGCGGGAGCACAGATACGCAGTATTTT.

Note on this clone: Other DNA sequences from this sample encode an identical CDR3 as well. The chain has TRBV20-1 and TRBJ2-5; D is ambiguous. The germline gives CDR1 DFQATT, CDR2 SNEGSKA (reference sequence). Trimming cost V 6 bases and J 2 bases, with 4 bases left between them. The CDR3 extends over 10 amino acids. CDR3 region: CSAYQETQYF. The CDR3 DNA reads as TGCAGTGCGTATCAAGAGACCCAGTACTTC.

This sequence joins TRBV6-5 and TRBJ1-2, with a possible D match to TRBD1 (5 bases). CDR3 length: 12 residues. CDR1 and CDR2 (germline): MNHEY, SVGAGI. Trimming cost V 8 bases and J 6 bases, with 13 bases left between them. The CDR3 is CASWEGSHGYTF. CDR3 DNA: TGTGCCAGCTGGGAGGGGTCTCATGGCTACACCTTC.

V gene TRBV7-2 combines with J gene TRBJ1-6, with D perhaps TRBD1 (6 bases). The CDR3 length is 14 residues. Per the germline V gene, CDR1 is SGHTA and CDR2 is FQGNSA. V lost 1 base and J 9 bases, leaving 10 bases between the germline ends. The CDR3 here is CASSLGQVTSPLHF. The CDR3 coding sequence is TGTGCCAGCAGCTTAGGACAGGTTACTTCACCCCTCCACTTT.

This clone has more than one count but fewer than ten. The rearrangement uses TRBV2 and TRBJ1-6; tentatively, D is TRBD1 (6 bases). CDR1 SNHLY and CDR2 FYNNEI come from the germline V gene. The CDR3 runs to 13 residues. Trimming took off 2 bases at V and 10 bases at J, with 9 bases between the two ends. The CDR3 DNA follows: TGTGCCAGCAGTGAACAGGGGAAATCACCCCTCCACTTT. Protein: CASSEQGKSPLHF. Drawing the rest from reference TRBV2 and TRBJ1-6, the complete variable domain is EPEVTQTPSHQVTQMGQEVILRCVPISNHLYFYWYRQILGQKVEFLVSFYNNEISEKSEIFDDQFSVERPDGSNFTLKIRSTKLEDSAMYFCASSEQGKSPLHFGNGTRLTVT.

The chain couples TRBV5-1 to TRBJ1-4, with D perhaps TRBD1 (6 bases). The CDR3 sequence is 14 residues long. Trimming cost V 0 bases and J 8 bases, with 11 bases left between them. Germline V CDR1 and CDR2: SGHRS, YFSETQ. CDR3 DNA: TGCGCCAGCAGCTTGGGACAGGAGTGGGAAAAACTGTTTTTT. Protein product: CASSLGQEWEKLFF.